The rows below give T cell receptor beta chains drawn from one sample of a study of Graves' ophthalmopathy and Graves' hyperthyroidism. TCRdb processed the multiplex PCR reads anew with MiXCR; each CDR3 protein has one entry. Of 200,000 to 300,000 distinct CDR3 sequences detected, 45% appear once; the ten largest clones hold roughly half. Sample: peripheral blood. The source is an adult man with Graves' ophthalmopathy. Both conserved end residues are part of each CDR3. D genes are given only for firm matches. A clone size is listed for some rows: how often the clone was seen (once, few, many), or a class if it is expanded.

>TRBV10-3|many|-|TRBJ1-2
TGTGCCATCAGACCCCAGGAGAACTATGGCTACACCTTC
CAIRPQENYGYTF
>TRBV9|-|-|TRBJ2-2
TGTGCCAGCAGCGAGCGTTGGTCGAACACCGGGGAGCTGTTTTTT
CASSERWSNTGELFF
>TRBV7-8|-|-|TRBJ1-5
TGTGCCAGCAGTTCGGGGGGGCAAAGCAATCAGCATTTT
CASSSGGQSNQHF
>TRBV7-9|-|TRBD2|TRBJ2-5
TGTGCCAGCAGCTCTGGAGCGGGAGCAACCCAGTACTTC
CASSSGAGATQYF
>TRBV20-1|-|-|TRBJ2-7
TGCAGTGCACCGAATTCCGGGACACACTACGAGCAGTACTTC
CSAPNSGTHYEQYF
>TRBV2|once|-|TRBJ2-2
TGTGCCAGGGAATTGGTTGGGAACACTGGGGAGCTGTTTTTT
CARELVGNTGELFF
>TRBV10-3|few|TRBD2|TRBJ2-2
TGTGCCATCAGTGAGAGTACTAGCGGGAGCGGGGAGCTGTTTTTT
CAISESTSGSGELFF
>TRBV12-3/TRBV12-4|few|-|TRBJ1-1
TGTGCCAGCAGTTTAGTCCTTAAGGGCCAGCGAGAAGCTTTCTTT
CASSLVLKGQREAFF
>TRBV19|-|-|TRBJ1-2
TGTGCCAGTACTGTTAGGACCTACTATGGCTACACCTTC
CASTVRTYYGYTF
>TRBV6-4|few|-|TRBJ2-2
TGTGCCAGCAGTGACTCCAGGGTCACCGGGGAGCTGTTTTTT
CASSDSRVTGELFF
>TRBV24-1|many|-|TRBJ1-1
TGTGCCACCAGTGATACCGTCCGAGCTTTCTTT
CATSDTVRAFF
>TRBV12-3/TRBV12-4|-|-|TRBJ2-2
TGTGCCAGCAGTCATAACACCGGGGAGCTGTTTTTT
CASSHNTGELFF
>TRBV5-1|-|TRBD1|TRBJ1-6
TGCGCCAGCAGCGCGGACAGGGCCTATAATTCACCCCTCCACTTT
CASSADRAYNSPLHF
>TRBV5-5|-|-|TRBJ1-5
TGTGCCAGCAGTTACAAGGGGGGCAATCAGCCCCAGCATTTT
CASSYKGGNQPQHF
>TRBV7-2|-|TRBD1|TRBJ2-7
TGTGCCAGCAGTTCCTCCGGGACAGGGCTGAGGAACGAGCAGTACTTC
CASSSSGTGLRNEQYF
>TRBV7-2|few|-|TRBJ2-7
TGTGCCAGCAGGCCAGACTACGAGCAGTACTTC
CASRPDYEQYF
>TRBV2|-|TRBD1|TRBJ2-7
TGTGCCACATCCGCACAGGGGGTAAATGAGCAGTACTTC
CATSAQGVNEQYF
>TRBV7-8|many|-|TRBJ2-7
TGTGCCAGCAGCTCGGCCGACGGGCAGTACTTC
CASSSADGQYF
>TRBV5-1|few|-|TRBJ2-5
TGCGCCAGCAGCTGGGACGAAGAGACCCAGTACTTC
CASSWDEETQYF
>TRBV5-6|few|-|TRBJ1-1
TGTGCCAGCAGCTTGATTATGAACACTGAAGCTTTCTTT
CASSLIMNTEAFF
>TRBV15|-|-|TRBJ1-6
TGTGCCACCAGCAGACAGGGGACGACTTCACCCCTCCACTTT
CATSRQGTTSPLHF
>TRBV2|-|-|TRBJ2-7
TGTGCCAGCAGTGACGCCAGGGTTGGCGAGCAGTACTTC
CASSDARVGEQYF
>TRBV3-1|-|-|TRBJ2-1
TGTGCCAGCAGCCAGTACAGATACAATGAGCAGTTCTTC
CASSQYRYNEQFF
>TRBV29-1|-|TRBD1|TRBJ1-2
TGCACAAGGGGGACAGTCTATGGCTACACCTTC
CTRGTVYGYTF
>TRBV5-8|-|-|TRBJ2-2
TGTGCCAGCAGCTTGAGGGACACCCAGAACACCGGGGAGCTGTTTTTT
CASSLRDTQNTGELFF
>TRBV20-1|-|-|TRBJ2-5
TGCAGTGCCAGCAGCGGTATGGACCAAGAGACCCAGTACTTC
CSASSGMDQETQYF
>TRBV7-6|-|-|TRBJ1-5
TGTGCCAGCAGCTCCAGGGGTAGCAATCAGCCCCAGCATTTT
CASSSRGSNQPQHF
>TRBV3-1|few|-|TRBJ1-2
TGTGCCAGCTCTTCTTCGGAGATACCTAACTATGGCTACACCTTC
CASSSSEIPNYGYTF
>TRBV24-1|-|-|TRBJ2-7
TGTGCCACCAGTGATTTGCCAGGGTCGAAAAAGTACTTC
CATSDLPGSKKYF
>TRBV7-9|-|-|TRBJ2-2
TGTGCCAGCAGCCCAGGGGCGGCTAACACCGGGGAGCTGTTTTTT
CASSPGAANTGELFF
>TRBV19|-|TRBD1|TRBJ1-5
TGTGCCAGTAGTACCAAAAGACAGGGGCCCATCCCCTATAGCAATCAGCCCCAGCATTTT
CASSTKRQGPIPYSNQPQHF
>TRBV7-6|-|-|TRBJ1-6
TGTGCCAGCAGCTTGTCGGGGGCGCAGAATTCACCCCTCCACTTT
CASSLSGAQNSPLHF
>TRBV4-1|-|-|TRBJ2-7
TGTGCCAGCATCATCGCTAGCGACTACGAGCAGTACTTC
CASIIASDYEQYF
>TRBV14|-|TRBD1|TRBJ2-7
TGTGCCAGCAGCCAAGCGACAGGGGTCGAGCAGTACTTC
CASSQATGVEQYF
>TRBV12-5|-|TRBD1|TRBJ1-5
TGTGCTAGTGCCCTCGGGGACAGTCGGGAGCAGCCCCAGCATTTT
CASALGDSREQPQHF
>TRBV20-1|-|-|TRBJ1-2
TGCAGTGCTAGCCCCAAGGGGGACGGGGGCTACACCTTC
CSASPKGDGGYTF
>TRBV5-1|-|TRBD1|TRBJ1-2
TGCGCCAGCAGTTCGACAGGGATGGGGAATGGCTACACCTTC
CASSSTGMGNGYTF
>TRBV9|many|-|TRBJ1-6
TGTGCCAGCAGCGTAGATGAGGATTCACCCCTCCACTTT
CASSVDEDSPLHF
>TRBV9|-|-|TRBJ2-2
TGTGCCAGCAGCGCAAGTTGGGGCTCCGGGGAGCTGTTTTTT
CASSASWGSGELFF
>TRBV7-2|-|-|TRBJ2-5
TGTGCCAGCAGACCTAGCGACCAGGGAGAGACCCAGTACTTC
CASRPSDQGETQYF
>TRBV6-5|-|TRBD2|TRBJ2-7
TGTGCCAGCAGTTCGGGACTAGCGGGAGGGCCAAGGGACGAGCAGTACTTC
CASSSGLAGGPRDEQYF
>TRBV29-1|-|-|TRBJ1-2
TGCAGCGTCGCGACGGCCTATGGCTACACCTTC
CSVATAYGYTF
>TRBV29-1|-|TRBD1|TRBJ2-7
TGCAGCGTAACAAACCCCGGGACAGCCTTTTACGAGCAGTACTTC
CSVTNPGTAFYEQYF